These T cell receptor beta chains were read from a single sample in a study of blood T cell repertoires in COVID-19. Some clones are missing from TCRdb's copy, which holds only in-frame ones; the method was immunoSEQ multiplex PCR. This table has about 270,000 clones, more than 80% appearing once. The sequenced sample was PBMCs or T cells enriched from blood (not recorded which). The receptors shown here come from a woman under 40 with acute COVID-19. The CDR3 runs from the conserved cysteine through the conserved F or W. A D gene is named only where the DNA matches it firmly.

>TRBV7-4|TRBJ1-6|TRBD1
TGTGCCAAGGACGGGACAGGGATGTTCCCCCTCCACTTT
CAKDGTGMFPLHF
>TRBV19|TRBJ2-7|TRBD2
TGTGCCAGTAGTAACCTAGCGGGAGGCGAGCAGTACTTC
CASSNLAGGEQYF
>TRBV3-1/TRBV3-2|TRBJ2-5|TRBD1
TGTGCCAGCAGCCAATTTGGACAGGCCCAAGAGACCCAGTACTTC
CASSQFGQAQETQYF
>TRBV7-3|TRBJ2-1|TRBD2
TGTGCCAGCAGCTCGACTAGCGCGGGGAATGAGCAGTTCTTC
CASSSTSAGNEQFF
>TRBV5-1|TRBJ2-1|TRBD2
TGCGCCAGCAGCTCAGCGGGAGGGTACAATGAGCAGTTCTTC
CASSSAGGYNEQFF
>TRBV5-1|TRBJ1-6|.
TGCGCCAGCAGCTTGGTCGGGCCAGGGGCAGGGTCACCCCTCCACTTT
CASSLVGPGAGSPLHF
>TRBV12-3/TRBV12-4|TRBJ1-1|TRBD1
TGTGCCAGCAGTTGGGACAGTGAAGCTTTCTTT
CASSWDSEAFF
>TRBV28|TRBJ1-4|.
TGTGCCAGCAGTTCACCCTTGGGGGGTGACGAAAAACTGTTTTTT
CASSSPLGGDEKLFF
>TRBV7-9|TRBJ1-1|.
TGTGCCAGCAGCTACCCAGGGGCGAGGACTGAAGCTTTCTTT
CASSYPGARTEAFF
>TRBV28|TRBJ1-6|.
TGTGCCAGCAGTGTCCTGGGGGGAAATAATTCACCCCTCCACTTT
CASSVLGGNNSPLHF
>TRBV4-1|TRBJ1-4|TRBD1
TGCGCCAGCAGCCCCGAAGGACAGGGAGGAGAAAAACTGTTTTTT
CASSPEGQGGEKLFF